A single sample is the source of the 23 T cell receptor beta chains below, sequenced in a study of tumor-infiltrating lymphocytes in primary liver carcinoma. From roughly 0.45 ug total RNA, TCR beta cDNA was generated with a primer in the constant region. Slightly modified ARM-PCR with three nested multiplex PCR rounds yielded TCR beta libraries. A C-beta reverse primer was combined with TRBV1-TRBV30 forward primers in the first two PCR rounds, and each round had around 10 cycles. TCRdb re-derived calls from the multiplex PCR reads in MiXCR, one entry per CDR3 protein. The sample lists 330,000 or so distinct CDR3 sequences, approximately 64% occurring once. Germline DNA was extracted alongside blood RNA, which was obtained from unsorted whole blood. The sample consisted of peripheral blood. The receptors here all came from a man aged 35-49 years with primary liver carcinoma and hepatitis B virus infection.

A word on this clonotype: The junction and the germline gene differ at one end; a read error may be behind it. V gene TRBV11-2 combines with J gene TRBJ2-7; perhaps TRBD1 as D (5 bases). The CDR3 is made up of 16 amino acids. The germline V gene has CDR1 SGHAT and CDR2 FQNNGV. CDR3 in amino acids: CTSSSLTGSSSYEQYF. CDR3 in DNA: TGTACCAGCAGCTCGTTAACAGGTTCTTCTAGCTACGAGCAGTACTTC.

This clonotype was recorded a few times. This sequence joins TRBV28 and TRBJ1-4; D not resolved. CDR1 is MDHEN, CDR2 SYDVKM, per germline. Deletions cut 3 bases from V and 8 bases from J, with 13 bases between. The CDR3 runs to 14 residues. The DNA for the CDR3 is TGTGCCAGCAGTTTCCGAGGGTTGGGGGAAAAACTGTTTTTT. Protein: CASSFRGLGEKLFF.

Worth noting for this clonotype: This may be a read error, as it is one base from a much larger clone. This chain joins TRBV6-2 or TRBV6-3 and TRBJ2-1, with D uncertain. The CDR3 has 11 residues. In germline, CDR1 is MNHEY, CDR2 SVGEGT. This CDR3 reads CASKYFDEQLF. As DNA, the CDR3 is TGTGCCAGCAAATATTTCGATGAGCAGCTCTTC.

Only a few counts were recorded for this clonotype. One base away lies a much larger clone, so this may be a sequencing read error. Since the CDR3 does not end with the conserved phenylalanine or tryptophan, this likely comes from a read error. The V call is TRBV4-2, the J call TRBJ2-7, with TRBD2 identical over 11 bases. J lost 5 bases, V lost 1 base, and 1 base had no gene match. This CDR3 comprises 14 residues. Germline CDR1 and CDR2: LGHNA and YNFKEQ. CDR3 loop: CASSQGLAGNEQYY. The CDR3 nucleotides read TGTGCCAGCAGCCAAGGACTAGCGGGAAACGAGCAGTACTAC.

In this sample, this clonotype turned up many times. The rearrangement links TRBV6-1 to TRBJ1-2; D is uncertain. From germline, CDR1 is MNHNS and CDR2 SASEGT. V dropped 2 bases and J dropped 11 bases, with 12 bases sitting between them. The length of the CDR3 is 12 residues. The CDR3 nucleotides are TGTGCCAGCAGTGAATTGTCCGGCCTTTACACCTTC. Protein product: CASSELSGLYTF.

Comments on this clonotype: A much larger clone sits a single nucleotide away, making a read error possible. Here the CDR3 DNA reads TGTGTCAGCAGTGAACAAGGTTTTCCTGGGGCCAACGTCCTGACTTTC. Translating gives CVSSEQGFPGANVLTF. This chain links TRBV6-1 with TRBJ2-6; D gene unclear. Per germline, CDR1 MNHNS and CDR2 SASEGT. The CDR3 covers 16 residues.

On this clonotype itself: A much larger clone lies one base from this, so it may be a read error. CDR3 coding DNA: TGTGCCATCAGTGGTGGAGGGGCCAACTACAATGAGCAGTTGTTC. Its translation: CAISGGGANYNEQLF. The chain recombines TRBV10-3 with TRBJ2-1; a possible D gene is TRBD2 (6 bases). The CDR3 is 15 amino acids. In germline, CDR1 is ENHRY, CDR2 SYGVKD.

The rearrangement uses TRBV28 and TRBJ2-7; tentatively, D is TRBD2 (6 bases). The germline V gene encodes CDR1 MDHEN and CDR2 SYDVKM. This CDR3 has 18 residues. CDR3 DNA: TGTGTCAGTAGTGGGGGTCGGCTGGGGGGAGGAGTCCCCTACGAGCAGTACTTC. As protein: CVSSGGRLGGGVPYEQYF.

On this clonotype itself: The junction departs from germline at one end; a sequencing error may be responsible. The chain has TRBV5-6 and TRBJ2-5, with D possibly called TRBD1 or TRBD2 (6 bases each). Germline CDR1 SGHDT, CDR2 YYEEEE. The CDR3 loop spans 14 amino acids. In nucleotides, the CDR3 is TGTGTCAGCAGCTTGGGGGGCTCCCGAGGGACCCAGTACTTC. Translating gives CVSSLGGSRGTQYF.

This clonotype was seen repeatedly, ten times or more. The chain employs TRBV12-3 or TRBV12-4 and TRBJ2-7; 8 bases are a match to TRBD2. V was pared by 5 bases and J by 7 bases, with 7 bases of the junction left unmatched. The CDR3 consists of 13 residues. The CDR3 spells CASSPLGGGEQYF. CDR3 bases: TGTGCCAGCAGTCCCTTAGGCGGGGGGGAGCAGTACTTC.

This clonotype was seen many times. This rearrangement joins TRBV6-5 to TRBJ2-7, with TRBD1 matching 10 bases. The germline V gene has CDR1 MNHEY and CDR2 SVGAGI. This CDR3 spans 17 amino acids. The trim removed 0 bases at V and 4 bases at J, leaving 9 bases unmatched. The CDR3 nucleotides read TGTGCCAGCAGTTACTCCCCTCCGACAGGGGGCCTTTACGAGCAGTACTTC. Its protein product is CASSYSPPTGGLYEQYF.

A remark on this clonotype: One base away lies a much larger clone, so this may be a sequencing read error. The chain employs TRBV7-9 and TRBJ1-6; weak D call: TRBD1 (6 bases). CDR1 is SEHNR, CDR2 FQNEAQ, per germline (reference sequence). V was trimmed by 4 bases and J by 13 bases, leaving 14 bases between them. This CDR3 is built from 13 residues. The CDR3 coding sequence is TGTGCCAGCAGCTGGGACATGGTATCGCCCCTCCACTTT. This translates into CASSWDMVSPLHF.

Of note for this clonotype: Its ends do not fully match the called genes, so a read error is possible. The J gene is TRBJ2-3, the V gene TRBV11-2; D unresolved. CDR1 and CDR2 (germline): SGHAT, FQNNGV. The CDR3 contains 12 residues. In DNA form, the CDR3 reads TGTGCCAGCAGGTCGGTGGGCTATGAGCAGTTCTTT. It translates to CASRSVGYEQFF.

This clonotype was seen a single time. The J gene is TRBJ1-6, the V gene TRBV2; a weak D match, TRBD1 (5 bases). The V end lost 2 bases, the J end lost 13 bases, and 9 bases lay between the germline ends. This CDR3 region has 12 residues. Germline CDR1 reads SNHLY; CDR2 reads FYNNEI. In nucleotides, the CDR3 is TGTGCCAGCAGTGAAAGACAGTTGCCCCTCCACTTT. Translating gives CASSERQLPLHF.

A remark on this clonotype: Being one base from a much bigger clone, this may be a read error. The chain couples TRBV5-1 to TRBJ2-7; D might be TRBD1 or TRBD2, each matching 5 bases. This CDR3 spans 14 amino acids. The germline gives CDR1 SGHRS, CDR2 YFSETQ. The DNA of the CDR3 is TGCGCCAGCAGCCCGGGACCGCAGTCCTTCGAGCAGTACTTC. This encodes CASSPGPQSFEQYF.

In regard to this clonotype: A much bigger clone sits one base away, suggesting this may be a read error. V usage is TRBV6-2 or TRBV6-3 and J usage is TRBJ2-5; 10 bases are a match to TRBD2. The CDR3 runs 14 residues. V was pared by 9 bases and J by 5 bases, with 9 bases of the junction left unmatched. Per the germline V gene, CDR1 is MNHEY and CDR2 is SVGEGT. CDR3 sequence (DNA): TGTGCCAGAAGTGCTACTAGCGGGATGGAGACCCAGTACTTC. It translates to CARSATSGMETQYF.

The chain carries TRBV5-1 and TRBJ2-3, with 15 bases aligning to TRBD2. Germline V lookup: CDR1 SGHRS, CDR2 YFSETQ. The CDR3 has 21 amino acids. The V segment lost 0 bases and the J segment 5 bases; nucleotides outside the gene matches: 16. CDR3 nucleotide sequence: TGCGCCAGCAGCTTGGCCGGGACTAGCGGGAGGCGAGCGGGGCTGAAAGATACGCAGTATTTT. It translates to CASSLAGTSGRRAGLKDTQYF.

The chain recombines TRBV11-2 with TRBJ2-1; 12 bases agree with TRBD2. V was pared by 0 bases and J by 8 bases, with 5 bases of the junction left unmatched. CDR3 length: 16 residues. Germline CDR1 reads SGHAT; CDR2 reads FQNNGV. CDR3 sequence: CASSLDWASGRDEQFF. The CDR3 nucleotides read TGTGCCAGCAGCTTAGATTGGGCTAGCGGGAGGGATGAGCAGTTCTTC.

The chain couples TRBV4-1 to TRBJ2-1; D is uncertain. V lost 3 bases to trimming and J lost 8 bases, with 8 bases between them. CDR1 is MGHRA and CDR2 is YSYEKL in the germline V gene. The CDR3 runs 12 residues. CDR3 coding DNA: TGCGCCAGCAGCCATGATTACTATGAGCAGTTCTTC. This gives the protein CASSHDYYEQFF.

Of note for this clonotype: In this CDR3 the conserved last residue, phenylalanine or tryptophan, is missing, so a read error is likely. Because the CDR3's place on the DNA is in doubt, the DNA is left out and the CDR3 is given as listed by TCRdb. The rearrangement links TRBV30 to TRBJ2-3. Including both end residues, the CDR3 is 14 amino acids long. Germline V lookup: CDR1 GTSNPN, CDR2 SVGIG (reference sequence). CDR3 sequence: CAWSTQSSTDTQCL.

The V and J genes are TRBV6-1 and TRBJ2-1; TRBD1 matches at 7 bases. Germline CDR1 reads MNHNS; CDR2 reads SASEGT. The length of the CDR3 is 15 residues. Trimming took 7 bases from V and 11 from J; bases not matched to a gene: 17. The DNA for the CDR3 is TGTGCCAGCATTAGGGACAGCCTAGGGAAAAATAAGCAGTTCTTC. This encodes CASIRDSLGKNKQFF.

This clonotype has ten or more counts. The rearrangement joins TRBV28 to TRBJ2-5, with a possible D match to TRBD1 (5 bases). The CDR3 has 12 amino acids. V lost 6 bases to trimming and J lost 2 bases, with 7 bases between them. Germline CDR1 is MDHEN and CDR2 is SYDVKM. The CDR3 region has the DNA TGTGCCAGCAGGACAGATCAAGAGACCCAGTACTTC. This translates into CASRTDQETQYF.

As for this clonotype: A much larger clonotype is one base distant, so this may be a read error. The genes are TRBV29-1 and TRBJ2-7, with D hard to call. Germline CDR1 is SQVTM and CDR2 is ANQGSEA. The CDR3 spans 13 residues. V lost 4 bases and J 7 bases, leaving 17 bases between the germline ends. The CDR3 sequence: CSVAGRLSEEQYF. In DNA, the CDR3 is TGCAGCGTTGCAGGCAGGTTGTCGGAGGAGCAGTACTTC.